The rows below give T cell receptor beta chains drawn from one sample of a study of control samples from healthy donors and cancer patients. The repertoire was sequenced with immunoSEQ multiplex PCR; TCRdb's copy has only in-frame clones and lacks some. Here the sample spans around 71,000 clones, about 89% being singletons. Input material: PBMCs. The receptor source for this set is a woman in her forties or fifties with head and neck cancer. CDR3s include the opening cysteine and the closing phenylalanine or tryptophan. D genes are given only for firm matches. A clone size is listed for some rows: how often the clone was seen (once, few, many), or a class if it is expanded.

j_call clone_size d_call v_call cdr3_nt cdr3_aa
TRBJ1-5 - - TRBV7-8 TGTGCCAGCAGCCCCGGACACGTTAATCAGCCCCAGCATTTT CASSPGHVNQPQHF
TRBJ1-3 - TRBD1 TRBV5-1 TGCGCCAGCAGCTACGACAGGGGGTTTGGAAACACCATATATTTT CASSYDRGFGNTIYF
TRBJ1-2 - - TRBV19 TGTGCCAGTAGTTACGTGGAGGGCTACACCTTC CASSYVEGYTF
TRBJ2-6 - - TRBV6-1 TGTGCCAGCAGTGATGAAGGCTCTGGGGCCAACGTCCTGACTTTC CASSDEGSGANVLTF
TRBJ2-3 - TRBD2 TRBV5-6 TGTGCCAGCAGCTTGAGACTAGCGGGGTACACTAGCACAGATACGCAGTATTTT CASSLRLAGYTSTDTQYF
TRBJ2-3 - - TRBV5-4 TGTGCCAGCAGAACGACTAGAAGCACAGATACGCAGTATTTT CASRTTRSTDTQYF
TRBJ1-6 - TRBD1 TRBV4-1 TGCGCCAGCAGCCGGGACAGGGCCGATTCACCCCTCCACTTT CASSRDRADSPLHF
TRBJ2-5 - TRBD1 TRBV19 TGTGCCAGTACCTCCCGGGGACAGGGAGGAGAGACCCAGTACTTC CASTSRGQGGETQYF
TRBJ2-2 - TRBD2 TRBV18 TGTGCCAGCTCACCCCCGACTAGCGGCCGGTCCGGGGAGCTGTTTTTT CASSPPTSGRSGELFF
TRBJ1-6 - - TRBV7-9 TGTGCCAGCAGCGGGGACGCCCACTCCTATAATTCACCCCTCCACTTT CASSGDAHSYNSPLHF
TRBJ2-3 - - TRBV5-4 TGTGCCAGCAGCTTGGGGGGTGGCACAGATACGCAGTATTTT CASSLGGGTDTQYF
TRBJ1-1 - - TRBV29-1 TGCGGGGGCTGGGGGGAGAACACTGAAGCTTTCTTT CGGWGENTEAFF
TRBJ1-4 - - TRBV25-1 TGTGCCAGCAGTCGGCTCCCGGGTGAAAAACTGTTTTTT CASSRLPGEKLFF
TRBJ1-1 few TRBD1 TRBV19 TGTGCCAGTAGTCCACGACCCGGGACAGGGACTGAAGCTTTCTTT CASSPRPGTGTEAFF
TRBJ2-3 - TRBD2 TRBV7-9 TGTGCCAGCCTGGGAGGGCTAAGCACAGATACGCAGTATTTT CASLGGLSTDTQYF
TRBJ2-7 - - TRBV7-2 TGTGCCAGCAGCCTCCGGGACACCTCCTACGAGCAGTACTTC CASSLRDTSYEQYF
TRBJ2-5 - - TRBV30 TGTGCCTGGAGTAACCTCGGCAGGGTCGGGGAGACCCAGTACTTC CAWSNLGRVGETQYF
TRBJ1-6 - - TRBV5-5 TGTGCCAGCAGCTTGGAAGGTGGTGCGGCTAATTCACCCCTCCACTTT CASSLEGGAANSPLHF
TRBJ2-2 - - TRBV5-6 TGTGCCAGCAGCTTGGCTGGACAGACCGGGGAGCTGTTTTTT CASSLAGQTGELFF
TRBJ1-1 - - TRBV5-8 TGTGCCAGCAGCTTACGGACGAGACAAGTAATGAACACTGAAGCTTTCTTT CASSLRTRQVMNTEAFF
TRBJ1-3 - TRBD1 TRBV18 TGTGCCAGCTCACCCCACGTACAGGGGGCTGGAAACACCATATATTTT CASSPHVQGAGNTIYF
TRBJ1-3 - - TRBV6-5 TGTGCCAGCAGTTACTCGAGGGGAAGTTCTGGAAACACCATATATTTT CASSYSRGSSGNTIYF
TRBJ2-2 once - TRBV9 TGTGCCAGCACTCGGCGGGGAAGCACCGGGGAGCTGTTTTTT CASTRRGSTGELFF
TRBJ2-7 once - TRBV5-1 TGCGCCAGCAGCTTGGAGGCAGGGCTATCCTACGAGCAGTACTTC CASSLEAGLSYEQYF
TRBJ2-2 - - TRBV4-3 TGCGCCAGCAGCCAAGATCGCTCAGGGCAGAACACCGGGGAGCTGTTTTTT CASSQDRSGQNTGELFF
TRBJ1-6 - TRBD1 TRBV28 TGTGCCAGCAGTGAGGTTTGGGGGACAGGAAATTCACCCCTCCACTTT CASSEVWGTGNSPLHF
TRBJ1-5 - TRBD1 TRBV19 TGTGCCAGTACGTCCCGAAGAGACAGGGGCAATCAGCCCCAGCATTTT CASTSRRDRGNQPQHF
TRBJ2-2 once - TRBV29-1 TGCAGCGTTGAGGAGGCCGGGGAGCTGTTTTTT CSVEEAGELFF
TRBJ1-5 - - TRBV6-1 TGTGCCAGCAGTGAAGTGGGGGTGGATCAGCCCCAGCATTTT CASSEVGVDQPQHF